These T cell receptor beta chains were read from a single sample in a study of technical replicates of blood from a few donors. The protocol was immunoSEQ multiplex PCR, while the TCRdb copy is restricted to in-frame clones and leaves out a portion. The profile covers under 15,000 clones, with 90% to 95% appearing a single time and approximately 7% taken by the ten largest. Sequencing used PBMCs. All receptors come from a human donor in good health. The CDR3 runs from the conserved cysteine through the conserved F or W. The D gene is left open where the match is weak. Where a row states a size, it is once, few, many or the class of an expanded clone; other rows omit it.

j_call,v_call,clone_size,d_call,cdr3_aa,cdr3_nt
TRBJ2-1,TRBV5-6,-,-,CASSLGWRGTYNEQFF,TGTGCCAGCAGCTTAGGCTGGAGGGGAACCTACAATGAGCAGTTCTTC
TRBJ1-4,TRBV2,-,-,CASSAFPNEKLFF,TGTGCCAGCAGTGCCTTTCCTAATGAAAAACTGTTTTTT
TRBJ1-4,TRBV2,-,-,CASCRYYNEKLFF,TGTGCCAGTTGTCGGTATTATAATGAAAAACTGTTTTTT
TRBJ2-6,TRBV15,-,-,CATSRERDSGANVLTF,TGTGCCACCAGCAGAGAGCGGGACTCTGGGGCCAACGTCCTGACTTTC
TRBJ1-5,TRBV2,-,-,CASKGGGASGPQHF,TGTGCCAGCAAGGGCGGGGGAGCCTCCGGGCCCCAGCATTTT
TRBJ2-5,TRBV6-1,-,TRBD2,CASSEAHALAGWGGETQYF,TGTGCCAGCAGTGAAGCCCACGCACTAGCGGGGTGGGGGGGAGAGACCCAGTACTTC
TRBJ2-1,TRBV5-4,-,TRBD2,CASSSGTSGRLWFHEQFF,TGTGCCAGCAGTTCCGGGACTAGCGGGAGGTTATGGTTCCATGAGCAGTTCTTC
TRBJ2-3,TRBV29-1,once,TRBD2,CSEERETGDTQYF,TGCAGCGAGGAGCGGGAGACGGGAGATACGCAGTATTTT
TRBJ2-3,TRBV4-1,-,TRBD1,CASSRERQGLTDTQYF,TGCGCCAGCAGTAGGGAGAGACAGGGGTTAACAGATACGCAGTATTTT
TRBJ2-7,TRBV29-1,-,-,CSVSQAYEQYF,TGCAGCGTTTCACAGGCCTACGAGCAGTACTTC
TRBJ1-2,TRBV7-9,-,-,CASSNRDFGYTF,TGTGCCAGCAGCAACAGGGATTTTGGCTACACCTTC
TRBJ2-7,TRBV7-9,-,TRBD2,CASSPTGTSGLEQYF,TGTGCCAGCAGCCCAACCGGGACTAGCGGCTTGGAGCAGTACTTC
TRBJ2-2,TRBV2,-,-,CASSEGGAGELFF,TGTGCCAGCAGTGAAGGGGGGGCCGGGGAGCTGTTTTTT
TRBJ1-1,TRBV30,-,-,CAWKAGSATEAFF,TGTGCCTGGAAGGCAGGGTCGGCTACTGAAGCTTTCTTT
TRBJ2-7,TRBV19,-,TRBD2,CASSYSGRLSYEQYF,TGTGCCAGTTCTTATAGCGGGAGGCTCTCCTACGAGCAGTACTTC
TRBJ2-2,TRBV18,-,TRBD1,CASSPDRANTGELFF,TGTGCCAGCTCACCGGACAGGGCGAACACCGGGGAGCTGTTTTTT
TRBJ2-5,TRBV18,-,-,CASSRDRLLRETQYF,TGTGCCAGCTCACGCGACAGGTTATTAAGGGAGACCCAGTACTTC
TRBJ2-1,TRBV25-1,-,-,CASSELSTESYNEQFF,TGTGCCAGCAGTGAATTGTCGACGGAGTCCTACAATGAGCAGTTCTTC
TRBJ2-1,TRBV29-1,-,-,CSVLPGLDNEQFF,TGCAGCGTCCTACCAGGACTCGACAATGAGCAGTTCTTC
TRBJ2-7,TRBV7-2,-,-,CASSPGGSSYEQYF,TGTGCCAGCAGCCCCGGGGGAAGCTCCTACGAGCAGTACTTC
TRBJ2-5,TRBV28,-,TRBD1,CASSSGTGGAETQYF,TGTGCCAGCAGTTCTGGGACAGGGGGCGCGGAGACCCAGTACTTC
TRBJ1-5,TRBV7-8,-,-,CASSRRQDSNQPQHF,TGTGCCAGCAGCCGAAGACAGGATAGCAATCAGCCCCAGCATTTT
TRBJ2-7,TRBV9,-,-,CASSVGAGEQYF,TGTGCCAGCAGCGTAGGGGCAGGAGAGCAGTACTTC
TRBJ2-7,TRBV6-1,-,TRBD1,CASLPRHRGPYEQYF,TGTGCCAGCCTCCCAAGGCACAGGGGGCCCTACGAGCAGTACTTC
TRBJ2-7,TRBV27,once,TRBD1,CASSYRGDAYEQYF,TGTGCCAGCAGTTACAGGGGTGATGCCTACGAGCAGTACTTC
TRBJ2-7,TRBV6-5,-,TRBD2,CASRSGVSYEQYF,TGTGCCAGCAGGAGCGGGGTCTCCTACGAGCAGTACTTC
TRBJ2-3,TRBV4-2,-,TRBD2,CASMPSLAGGSDTQYF,TGTGCCAGCATGCCCTCGCTAGCGGGAGGATCAGATACGCAGTATTTT
TRBJ1-1,TRBV29-1,-,-,CSVHRTVNTEAFF,TGCAGCGTCCATCGGACAGTGAACACTGAAGCTTTCTTT
TRBJ2-5,TRBV9,-,TRBD1,CASSAQGTGRETQYF,TGTGCCAGCAGCGCACAGGGGACAGGGCGAGAGACCCAGTACTTC
TRBJ2-3,TRBV28,once,TRBD2,CASSLAGGPDTQYF,TGTGCCAGCAGTCTAGCGGGAGGGCCAGATACGCAGTATTTT
TRBJ2-1,TRBV7-9,once,TRBD1,CASSLAQGADNEQFF,TGTGCCAGCAGCTTGGCACAGGGGGCAGATAATGAGCAGTTCTTC
TRBJ2-5,TRBV7-2,-,-,CASSSVAIQETQYF,TGTGCCAGCAGCTCCGTGGCCATCCAAGAGACCCAGTACTTC
TRBJ2-7,TRBV4-2,-,-,CASSQDPQGYPYEQYF,TGTGCCAGCAGCCAAGATCCTCAGGGGTACCCCTACGAGCAGTACTTC
TRBJ2-7,TRBV27,-,TRBD2,CASRGTSEAYEQYF,TGTGCCAGCAGAGGGACTAGCGAGGCCTACGAGCAGTACTTC
TRBJ2-1,TRBV5-1,-,-,CASSLMGDEQFF,TGCGCCAGCAGCTTGATGGGAGATGAGCAGTTCTTC
TRBJ2-3,TRBV4-2,-,TRBD2,CASSQDFSGSPTDTQYF,TGTGCCAGCAGCCAGGATTTTAGCGGGAGCCCCACAGATACGCAGTATTTT
TRBJ2-1,TRBV28,once,TRBD2,CASSVIGRTSVNNEQFF,TGTGCCAGCAGCGTAATAGGGAGGACTAGCGTGAACAATGAGCAGTTCTTC
TRBJ2-1,TRBV27,few,TRBD1,CASSFPRDRGRYNEQFF,TGTGCCAGCAGTTTCCCACGGGACAGGGGCCGGTACAATGAGCAGTTCTTC
TRBJ2-5,TRBV27,-,-,CASSLGQGKETQYF,TGTGCCAGCAGTTTAGGGCAGGGGAAAGAGACCCAGTACTTC
TRBJ2-3,TRBV18,-,TRBD1,CASSPLGTDTDTQYF,TGTGCCAGCTCACCCCTCGGGACAGACACAGATACGCAGTATTTT
TRBJ2-7,TRBV4-2,-,-,CASSQELATYEQYF,TGTGCCAGCAGCCAAGAACTAGCTACCTACGAGCAGTACTTC
TRBJ2-1,TRBV19,-,TRBD1,CASSRTGGSYNEQFF,TGTGCCAGTAGTAGGACAGGGGGCTCCTACAATGAGCAGTTCTTC
TRBJ2-1,TRBV18,-,TRBD1,CASSEGTESYNEQFF,TGTGCCAGCTCAGAAGGGACAGAATCCTACAATGAGCAGTTCTTC
TRBJ2-1,TRBV6-4,-,-,CASSDKGDYNEQFF,TGTGCCAGCAGTGACAAAGGGGACTACAATGAGCAGTTCTTC
TRBJ1-1,TRBV5-1,once,-,CASSLGAVNTEAFF,TGCGCCAGCAGCTTGGGGGCCGTGAACACTGAAGCTTTCTTT
TRBJ1-2,TRBV5-1,-,-,CASSREGGAGYTF,TGCGCCAGCAGCAGGGAGGGGGGGGCTGGCTACACCTTC
TRBJ2-1,TRBV5-1,-,TRBD2,CASSGGLAGHNEQFF,TGCGCCAGCAGCGGGGGACTAGCGGGTCACAATGAGCAGTTCTTC
TRBJ2-3,TRBV27,-,TRBD2,CASSSQGARLAGVRDTQYF,TGTGCCAGCAGTTCCCAAGGGGCCCGACTAGCGGGAGTCCGAGATACGCAGTATTTT
TRBJ2-5,TRBV11-2,-,-,CASSLGAGTQYF,TGTGCCAGCAGCTTAGGGGCGGGAACCCAGTACTTC
TRBJ2-2,TRBV10-3,-,TRBD1,CATALGQGATGELFF,TGTGCCACCGCCCTGGGACAGGGGGCGACCGGGGAGCTGTTTTTT
TRBJ1-1,TRBV6-6,-,TRBD1,CASSFNQGASTEAFF,TGTGCCAGCAGTTTTAATCAGGGGGCGAGTACTGAAGCTTTCTTT